This entry describes one TCR beta chain. This sample was included in a study of blood T cell repertoires in COVID-19. For the study at large: Samples of COVID-19 (acute and convalescent) were obtained from the United States, Italy and Spain. PBMCs, B-cell-depleted T cells, or T cells were the source of the cDNA or gDNA that made up the material.

Germline V lookup: CDR1 ENHRY, CDR2 SYGVKD. This CDR3 has 14 amino acids. V lost 4 bases and J 6 bases, leaving 12 bases between the germline ends. Per the original methods: From reference gene primer amplification, estimates of nucleated cell counts were derived. Using immunoSEQ multiplex PCR, the repertoire was profiled, and TCRdb retains in-frame clones only, with some absent. The DNA was the basis for D and trimming; V, J and clone size are from that table. The sample gives roughly 100,000 clones, 70% to 85% of which show up once; about 6.4% is in the top ten. Sequenced input: peripheral blood. The J gene is TRBJ2-2, the V gene TRBV10-3; tentatively, D is TRBD2 (5 bases). The sequence derives from a man between 65 and 85 years old with acute or convalescent COVID-19. CDR3 nucleotides: TGTGCCATCAGTGTTTTAGCGTGGTCCGGGGAGCTGTTTTTT. The encoded protein is CAISVLAWSGELFF.